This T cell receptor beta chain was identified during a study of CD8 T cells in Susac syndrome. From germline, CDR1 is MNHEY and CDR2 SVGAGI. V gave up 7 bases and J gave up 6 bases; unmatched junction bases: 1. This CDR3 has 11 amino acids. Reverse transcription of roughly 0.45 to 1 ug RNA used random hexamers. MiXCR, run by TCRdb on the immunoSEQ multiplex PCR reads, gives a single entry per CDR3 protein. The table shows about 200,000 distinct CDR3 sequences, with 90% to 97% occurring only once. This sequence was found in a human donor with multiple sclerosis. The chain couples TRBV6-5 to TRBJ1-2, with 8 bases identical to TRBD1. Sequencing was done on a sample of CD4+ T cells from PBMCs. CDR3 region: CASTGGHGYTF. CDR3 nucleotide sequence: TGTGCCAGCACAGGGGGCCATGGCTACACCTTC.